Included here is one T cell receptor (beta chain) sequence, with context. Its cognate antigen is unknown. The data stem from a study of T cell repertoires in cytomegalovirus infection. Across the whole study: Public TCR beta signature analysis indicated the presence of both CMV infection and matching HLA type. Whole-study findings and limits: HLA-C-restricted CMV clonotypes gave the most frequent clonotype in two of eight donors.

TCRdb used MiXCR to reprocess the reads, holding one entry per CDR3 protein. The sample holds about a million distinct CDR3 sequences, around 30% seen once. The CDR3 totals 14 residues. Germline CDR1 reads SGHNT; CDR2 reads YYREEE (reference sequence). V dropped 0 bases and J dropped 5 bases, with 11 bases sitting between them. The clonotype originates from a human donor in good health (CMV status not recorded). Some clones in this sample may be carry-over from other donors' samples. The rearrangement links TRBV5-4 to TRBJ1-2; D gene unclear. The sample in question was cultured CD8+ T cells from PBMCs, obtained from culture after CMV antigen stimulation. The chain's CDR3 is CASSLGNPFYGYTF. The DNA of the CDR3 is TGTGCCAGCAGCTTGGGTAACCCCTTTTATGGCTACACCTTC.